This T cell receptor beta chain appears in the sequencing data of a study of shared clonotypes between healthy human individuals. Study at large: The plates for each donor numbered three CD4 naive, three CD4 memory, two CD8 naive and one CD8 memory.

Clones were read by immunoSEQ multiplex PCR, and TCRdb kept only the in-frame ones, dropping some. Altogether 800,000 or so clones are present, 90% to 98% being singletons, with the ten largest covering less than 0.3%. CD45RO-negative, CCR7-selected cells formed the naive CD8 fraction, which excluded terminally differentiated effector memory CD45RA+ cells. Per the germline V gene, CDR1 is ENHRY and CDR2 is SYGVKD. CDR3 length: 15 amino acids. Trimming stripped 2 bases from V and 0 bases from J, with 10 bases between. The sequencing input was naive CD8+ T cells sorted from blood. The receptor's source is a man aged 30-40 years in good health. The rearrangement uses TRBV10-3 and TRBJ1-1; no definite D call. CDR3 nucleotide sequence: TGTGCCATCAGTGAGGGTCCCGCGGTGAACACTGAAGCTTTCTTT. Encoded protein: CAISEGPAVNTEAFF.